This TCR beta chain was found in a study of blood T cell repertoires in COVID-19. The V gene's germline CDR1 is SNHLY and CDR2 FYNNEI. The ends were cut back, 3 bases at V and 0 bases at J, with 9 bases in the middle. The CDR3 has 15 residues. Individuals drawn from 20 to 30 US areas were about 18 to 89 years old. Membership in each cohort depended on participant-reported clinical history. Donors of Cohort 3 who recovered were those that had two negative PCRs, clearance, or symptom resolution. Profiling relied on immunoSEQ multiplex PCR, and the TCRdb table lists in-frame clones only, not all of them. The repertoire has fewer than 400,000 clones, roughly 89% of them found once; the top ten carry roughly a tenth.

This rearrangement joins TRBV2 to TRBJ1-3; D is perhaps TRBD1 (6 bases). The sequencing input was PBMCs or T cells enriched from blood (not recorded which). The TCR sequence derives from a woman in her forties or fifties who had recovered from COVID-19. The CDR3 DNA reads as TGTGCCAGCAGTGACGACAGGCTCTCTGGAAACACCATATATTTT. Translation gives CASSDDRLSGNTIYF. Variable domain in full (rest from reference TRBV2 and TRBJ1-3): EPEVTQTPSHQVTQMGQEVILRCVPISNHLYFYWYRQILGQKVEFLVSFYNNEISEKSEIFDDQFSVERPDGSNFTLKIRSTKLEDSAMYFCASSDDRLSGNTIYFGEGSWLTVV.